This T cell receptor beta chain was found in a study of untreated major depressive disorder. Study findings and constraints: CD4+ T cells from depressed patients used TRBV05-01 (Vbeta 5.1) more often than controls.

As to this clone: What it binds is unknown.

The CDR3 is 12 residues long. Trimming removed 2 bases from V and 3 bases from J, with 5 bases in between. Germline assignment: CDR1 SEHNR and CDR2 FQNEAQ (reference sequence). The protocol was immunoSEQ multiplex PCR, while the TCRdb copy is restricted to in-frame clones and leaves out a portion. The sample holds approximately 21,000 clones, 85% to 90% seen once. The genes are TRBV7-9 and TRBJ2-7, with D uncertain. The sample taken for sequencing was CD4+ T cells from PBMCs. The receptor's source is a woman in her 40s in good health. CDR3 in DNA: TGTGCCAGCAGCTTAAATAGCTACGAGCAGTACTTC. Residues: CASSLNSYEQYF.